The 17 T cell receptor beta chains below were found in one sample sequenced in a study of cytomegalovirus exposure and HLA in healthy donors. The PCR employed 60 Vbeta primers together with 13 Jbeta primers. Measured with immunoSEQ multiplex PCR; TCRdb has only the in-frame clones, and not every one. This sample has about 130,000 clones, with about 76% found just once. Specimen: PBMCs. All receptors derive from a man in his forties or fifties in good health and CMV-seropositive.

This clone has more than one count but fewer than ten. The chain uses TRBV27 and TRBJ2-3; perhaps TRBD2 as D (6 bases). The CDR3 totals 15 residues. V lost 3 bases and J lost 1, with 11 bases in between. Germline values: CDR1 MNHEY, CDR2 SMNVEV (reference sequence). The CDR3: CASSLRGGGTDTQYF. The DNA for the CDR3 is TGTGCCAGCAGTTTGAGGGGCGGGGGCACAGATACGCAGTATTTT.

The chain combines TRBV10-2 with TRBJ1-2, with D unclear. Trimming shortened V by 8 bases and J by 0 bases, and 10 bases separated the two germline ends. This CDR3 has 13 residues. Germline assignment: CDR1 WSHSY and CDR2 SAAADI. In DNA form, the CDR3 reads TGCGCCAGCTCTCAGCGTCCTAACTATGGCTACACCTTC. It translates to CASSQRPNYGYTF.

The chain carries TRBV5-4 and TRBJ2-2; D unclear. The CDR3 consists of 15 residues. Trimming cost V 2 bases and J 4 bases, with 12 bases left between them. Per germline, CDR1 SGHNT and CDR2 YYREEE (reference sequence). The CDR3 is CASSLLQVTTGELFF. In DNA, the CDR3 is TGTGCCAGCAGCTTATTACAAGTTACCACCGGGGAGCTGTTTTTT.

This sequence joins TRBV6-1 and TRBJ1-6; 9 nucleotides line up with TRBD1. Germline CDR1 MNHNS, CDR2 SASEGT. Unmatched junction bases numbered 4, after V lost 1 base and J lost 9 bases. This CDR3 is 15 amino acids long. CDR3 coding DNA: TGTGCCAGCAGTGAAGGACAGGGGGATTTTTCACCCCTCCACTTT. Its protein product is CASSEGQGDFSPLHF.

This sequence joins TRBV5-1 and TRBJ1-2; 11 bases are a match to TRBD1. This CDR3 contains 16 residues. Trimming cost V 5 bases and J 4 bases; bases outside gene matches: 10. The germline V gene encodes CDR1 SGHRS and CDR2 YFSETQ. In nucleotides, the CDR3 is TGCGCCAGCAGTCCGGGACAGGGGGGCCGGGGCTATGGCTACACCTTC. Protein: CASSPGQGGRGYGYTF.

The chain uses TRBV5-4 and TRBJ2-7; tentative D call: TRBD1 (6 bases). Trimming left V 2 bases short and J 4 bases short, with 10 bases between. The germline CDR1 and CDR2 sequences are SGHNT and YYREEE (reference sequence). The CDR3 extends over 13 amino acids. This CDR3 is CASSFNREYEQYF. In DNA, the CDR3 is TGTGCCAGCAGCTTTAACAGGGAGTACGAGCAGTACTTC.

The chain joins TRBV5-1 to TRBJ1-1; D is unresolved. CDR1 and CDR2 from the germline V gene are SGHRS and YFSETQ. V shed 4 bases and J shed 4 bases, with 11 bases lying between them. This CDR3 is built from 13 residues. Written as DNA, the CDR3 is TGCGCCAGCAGCCCCCACCCGGGCACTGAAGCTTTCTTT. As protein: CASSPHPGTEAFF.

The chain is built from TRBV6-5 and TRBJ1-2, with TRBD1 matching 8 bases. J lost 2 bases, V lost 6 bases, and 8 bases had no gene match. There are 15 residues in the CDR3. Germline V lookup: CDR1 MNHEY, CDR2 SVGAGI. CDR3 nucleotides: TGTGCCAGCAGGGACAGGGCAAGGGGAAACTATGGCTACACCTTC. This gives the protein CASRDRARGNYGYTF.

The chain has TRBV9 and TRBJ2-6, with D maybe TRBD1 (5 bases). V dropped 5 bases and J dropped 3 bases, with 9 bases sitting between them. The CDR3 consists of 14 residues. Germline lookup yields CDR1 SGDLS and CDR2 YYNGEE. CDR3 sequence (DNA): TGTGCCAGCAGGCAGGGCGGTGGGGCCAACGTCCTGACTTTC. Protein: CASRQGGGANVLTF. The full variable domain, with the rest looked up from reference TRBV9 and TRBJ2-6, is DSGVTQTPKHLITATGQRVTLRCSPRSGDLSVYWYQQSLDQGLQFLIQYYNGEERAKGNILERFSAQQFPDLHSELNLSSLELGDSALYFCASRQGGGANVLTFGAGSRLTVL.

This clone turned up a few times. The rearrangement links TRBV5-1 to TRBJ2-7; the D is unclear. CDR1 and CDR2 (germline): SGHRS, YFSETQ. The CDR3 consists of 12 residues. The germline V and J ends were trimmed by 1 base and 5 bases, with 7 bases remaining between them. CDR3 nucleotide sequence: TGCGCCAGCAGCTTGTGGAGCCACGAGCAGTACTTC. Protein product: CASSLWSHEQYF. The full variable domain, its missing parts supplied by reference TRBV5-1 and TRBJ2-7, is KAGVTQTPRYLIKTRGQQVTLSCSPISGHRSVSWYQQTPGQGLQFLFEYFSETQRNKGNFPGRFSGRQFSNSRSEMNVSTLELGDSALYLCASSLWSHEQYFGPGTRLTVT.

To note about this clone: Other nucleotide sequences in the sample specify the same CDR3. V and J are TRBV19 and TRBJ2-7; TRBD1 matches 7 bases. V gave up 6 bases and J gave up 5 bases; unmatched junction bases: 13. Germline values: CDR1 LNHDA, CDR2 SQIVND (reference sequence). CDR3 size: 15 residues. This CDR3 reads CASRGRGQGVDEQYF. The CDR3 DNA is TGTGCCAGTAGGGGAAGGGGGCAGGGTGTTGACGAGCAGTACTTC.

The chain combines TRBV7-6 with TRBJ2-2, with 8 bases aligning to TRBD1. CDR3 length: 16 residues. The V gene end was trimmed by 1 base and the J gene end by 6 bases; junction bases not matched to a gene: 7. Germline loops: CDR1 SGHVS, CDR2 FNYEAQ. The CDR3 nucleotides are TGTGCCAGCAGCTTAGGGAGACAGGGGTTACCCGGGGAGCTGTTTTTT. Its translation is CASSLGRQGLPGELFF.

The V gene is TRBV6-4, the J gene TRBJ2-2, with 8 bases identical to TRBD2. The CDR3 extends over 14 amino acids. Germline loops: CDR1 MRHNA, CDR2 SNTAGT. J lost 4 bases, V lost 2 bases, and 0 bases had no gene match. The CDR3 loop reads CASSDGTSTGELFF. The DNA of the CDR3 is TGTGCCAGCAGTGACGGGACTAGCACCGGGGAGCTGTTTTTT.

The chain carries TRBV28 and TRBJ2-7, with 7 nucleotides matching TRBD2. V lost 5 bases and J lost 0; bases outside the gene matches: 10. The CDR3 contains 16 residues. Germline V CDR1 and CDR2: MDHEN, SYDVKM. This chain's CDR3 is CASSPLGGGSSYEQYF. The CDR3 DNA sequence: TGTGCCAGCAGTCCCCTTGGCGGGGGTAGCTCCTACGAGCAGTACTTC.

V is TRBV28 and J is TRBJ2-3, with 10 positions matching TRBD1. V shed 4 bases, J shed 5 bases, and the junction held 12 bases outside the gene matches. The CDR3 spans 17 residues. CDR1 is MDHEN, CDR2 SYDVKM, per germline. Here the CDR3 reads CASSSRLGQGLGDTQYF. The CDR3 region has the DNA TGTGCCAGCAGTTCTAGACTGGGACAGGGGTTGGGAGATACGCAGTATTTT.

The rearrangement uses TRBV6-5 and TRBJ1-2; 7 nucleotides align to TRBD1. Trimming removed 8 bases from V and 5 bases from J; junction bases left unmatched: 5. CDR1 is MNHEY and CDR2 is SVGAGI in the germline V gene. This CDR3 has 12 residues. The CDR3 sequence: CASVDRVYGYTF. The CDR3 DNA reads TGTGCCAGCGTAGACAGGGTTTATGGCTACACCTTC.

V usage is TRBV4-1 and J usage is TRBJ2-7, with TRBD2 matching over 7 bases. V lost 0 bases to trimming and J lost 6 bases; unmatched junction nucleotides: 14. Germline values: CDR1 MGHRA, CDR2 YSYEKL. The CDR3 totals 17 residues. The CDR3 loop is CASSQDPFGTKDLEQYF. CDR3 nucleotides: TGCGCCAGCAGCCAAGATCCATTTGGGACTAAGGATCTCGAGCAGTACTTC.